The entry below gives a single T cell receptor (beta chain) sequence along with its context. Its recognized antigen is unknown. It has no much larger one-base neighbor in the sample; base qualities were not kept. Including cysteine and phenylalanine, the CDR3 has 14 amino acids. The retained sequence is limited to the CDR3, 42 bases, with the frame set at the first base. CDR1 and CDR2 were assigned from the germline V gene as MNHEY and SVGEGT. The V and J ends are trimmed by 6 bases and 7 bases, leaving 16 bases between them. The sample comes from a study of vaccination and CD4 T cells after COVID-19 (dated by TCRdb to between 2021 and 2024). About the full investigation: Convalescent patients had a positive SARS-CoV-2 result on nasal swab PCR, and of these patients, 8 or 9 had mild disease and one had severe disease. The time from the second vaccine dose to post-vaccine blood sampling had a median of roughly 70 days and ranged from about 14 to 250 days. Post-COVID blood samples from convalescent patients were collected a median of around 100 days after diagnosis, with a range of roughly 35 to 180 days. In more than eight COVID-19 convalescent patients and several infection-naive healthy vaccine recipients, researchers compared the spike-specific CD4+ TCR repertoire from before mRNA vaccination with the repertoire from after. In control cultures, a CEFX viral epitope pool was used as positive control, an HIV-1 Nef peptide pool was used as negative control, or no peptide was added. For stimulating the cultures, overlapping spike peptide pools were used, derived from SARS-CoV-2 as well as from the common cold coronaviruses HCoV-NL63, HCoV-OC43 and HCoV-229E. The convalescent cohort included six males and four females, with two Hispanic individuals, seven Caucasians, two Asians and one multiracial person. Two doses of either the Pfizer-BioNTech BNT162b2 vaccine (n=8) or the Moderna mRNA-1273 vaccine (n=2) were administered to participants.

In the paper's terms, the treatment or condition label means: approximately 11-day PBMC culture with coronavirus spike peptide pools or control peptides (ViraFEST assay). The ViraFEST assay, used in the study, expanded antigen-specific T cells with peptide pools and then identified the expanded clonotypes through TCR sequencing. The positive SARS-CoV-2 PCR tests of the convalescent patients were dated from March to December 2020, before the Alpha, Beta and Delta variants emerged in the United States. Each well held some 2 million PBMCs cultured with around 10 ug/ml peptide pools in IMDM containing approximately 4.8% human AB serum and 8 to 10 IU/ml IL-2. On days 3 and 7, half of the culture medium was replaced with fresh IL-2-containing medium. After less than 12 days of culture, CD4+ T cells were isolated by negative selection using the EasySep CD4+ T cell isolation kit. PBMCs were separated from whole blood using Ficoll-Paque Plus gradient centrifugation and then either used fresh or cryopreserved at -140C. Each culture condition was generally run in triplicate wells.

Libraries were constructed by PCR. At the Johns Hopkins FTIC core, DNA from the cultured CD4+ T cells underwent TCR sequencing with the Oncomine TCR Beta short-read assay. The QIAamp micro DNA kit was used to extract genomic DNA from the cultured CD4+ T cells. Oncomine TCR Beta libraries from cultured CD4+ T cells were pooled using unique dual indexes and sequenced on an Illumina iSeq 100. Turning to the authors' computational methods: Non-productive sequences were removed, and CDR3s not starting with C, not ending with F or W, or shorter than 7 amino acids were discarded. The MANAFEST web application identified antigen-specific clonotypes by comparing peptide-stimulated wells against reference wells and other culture wells. To be called positive, a clone needed an FDR below 0.05, an odds ratio above 5, and a productive frequency above 0.1% in at least two of three replicate wells. A clonotype counted as cross-reactive if it showed significant expansion both in the SARS-CoV-2 spike wells and in at least one common cold coronavirus spike condition. CDR3 homology was assessed with Levenshtein distances (stringdist) and unrooted phylogenetic trees (ape) in R version 3.6.1. TCRdb passed the public sequencing reads through fastp at Q25 and MiXCR, retaining productive beta sequences. Here each entry gathers all rows of one CDR3 protein and keeps the most common genes and DNA. The V and J calls and clone size are TCRdb's, not the authors'. The sample table lists about 20,000 distinct CDR3 sequences, 40% of them with a count of one. The ten largest clones take up more than 7% of the sample.

The study at large found these results: Relatively few convalescent patients were included in the study, and early timepoints after natural infection were not analyzed. Among the post-vaccine SARS-CoV-2-reactive clones in convalescent patients, a median approximately 86% showed up only after vaccination, which suggests vaccine-specific priming. An increase in the median number of SARS-CoV-2-reactive clonotypes from 21 after infection to roughly 36 after vaccination was observed, but the change was not found to be significant. Of the vaccine-specific clones in convalescent patients, 304 of 307, or nearly all, reacted only to SARS-CoV-2 spike and did not cross-react with common cold coronaviruses.

The chain employs TRBV6-2 or TRBV6-3 and TRBJ1-5; TRBD1 might be the D gene, on 5 matching bases. The clonotype was recovered from a human donor who had recovered from COVID-19. This material consisted of CD4+ T cells from blood, cultured in vitro, taken after SARS-CoV-2 vaccination. CDR3 loop: CASSSPGLGQPQHF. The DNA reads as follows: TGTGCCAGCAGCTCCCCGGGGCTGGGACAGCCCCAGCATTTT.